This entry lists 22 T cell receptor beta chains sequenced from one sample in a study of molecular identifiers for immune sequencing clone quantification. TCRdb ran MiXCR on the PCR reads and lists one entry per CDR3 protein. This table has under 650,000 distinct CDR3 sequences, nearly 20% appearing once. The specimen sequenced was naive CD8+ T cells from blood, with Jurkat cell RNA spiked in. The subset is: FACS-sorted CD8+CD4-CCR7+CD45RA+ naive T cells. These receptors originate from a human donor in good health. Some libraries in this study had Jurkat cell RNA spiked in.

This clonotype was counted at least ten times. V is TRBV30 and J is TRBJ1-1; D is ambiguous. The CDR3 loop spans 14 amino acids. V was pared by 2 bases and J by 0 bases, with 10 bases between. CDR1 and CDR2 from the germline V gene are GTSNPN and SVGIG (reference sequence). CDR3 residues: CAWSLGQVNTEAFF. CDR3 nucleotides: TGTGCCTGGAGTTTAGGGCAGGTGAACACTGAAGCTTTCTTT.

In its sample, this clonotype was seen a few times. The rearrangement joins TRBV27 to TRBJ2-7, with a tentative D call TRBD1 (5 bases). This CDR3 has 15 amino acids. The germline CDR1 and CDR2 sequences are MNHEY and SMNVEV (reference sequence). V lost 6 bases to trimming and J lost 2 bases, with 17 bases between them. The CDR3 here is CASSHAITGTYEQYF. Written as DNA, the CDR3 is TGTGCCAGCAGCCACGCAATCACAGGTACCTACGAGCAGTACTTC.

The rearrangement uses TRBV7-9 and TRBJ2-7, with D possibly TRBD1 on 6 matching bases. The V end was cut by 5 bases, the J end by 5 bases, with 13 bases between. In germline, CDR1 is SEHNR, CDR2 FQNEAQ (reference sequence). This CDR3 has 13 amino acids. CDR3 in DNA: TGTGCCAGCAGCCCAGGACAGTTAAACGAGCAGTACTTC. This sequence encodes CASSPGQLNEQYF.

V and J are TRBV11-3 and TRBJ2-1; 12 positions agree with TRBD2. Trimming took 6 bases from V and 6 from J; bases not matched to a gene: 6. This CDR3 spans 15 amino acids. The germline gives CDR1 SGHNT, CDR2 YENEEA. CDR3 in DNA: TGTGCCAGCAGATCCCCGGGACTAGCGGGCAATGAGCAGTTCTTC. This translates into CASRSPGLAGNEQFF.

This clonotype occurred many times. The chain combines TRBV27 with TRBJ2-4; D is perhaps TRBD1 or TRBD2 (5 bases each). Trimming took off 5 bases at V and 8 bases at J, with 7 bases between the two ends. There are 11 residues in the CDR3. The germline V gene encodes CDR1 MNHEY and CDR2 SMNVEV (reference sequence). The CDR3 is CASSMGDIQYF. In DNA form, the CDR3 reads TGTGCCAGCAGTATGGGGGACATTCAGTACTTC.

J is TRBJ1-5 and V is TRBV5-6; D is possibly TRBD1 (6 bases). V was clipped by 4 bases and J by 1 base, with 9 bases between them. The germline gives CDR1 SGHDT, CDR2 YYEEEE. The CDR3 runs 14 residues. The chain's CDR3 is CASSAGASNQPQHF. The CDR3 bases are TGTGCCAGCAGCGCAGGGGCGAGCAATCAGCCCCAGCATTTT.

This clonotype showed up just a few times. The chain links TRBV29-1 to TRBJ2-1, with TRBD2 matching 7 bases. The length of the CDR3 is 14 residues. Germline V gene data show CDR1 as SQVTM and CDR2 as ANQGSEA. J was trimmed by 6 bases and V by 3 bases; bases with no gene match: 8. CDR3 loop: CSVDAGTTSNEQFF. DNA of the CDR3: TGCAGCGTTGATGCCGGGACTACGTCCAATGAGCAGTTCTTC.

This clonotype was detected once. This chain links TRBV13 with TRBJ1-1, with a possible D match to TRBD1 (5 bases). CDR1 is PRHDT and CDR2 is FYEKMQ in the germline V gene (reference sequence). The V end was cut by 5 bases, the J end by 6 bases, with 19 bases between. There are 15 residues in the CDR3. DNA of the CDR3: TGTGCCAGCAGCCACGGGACGGAGAGAGGGTCTGAAGCTTTCTTT. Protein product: CASSHGTERGSEAFF.

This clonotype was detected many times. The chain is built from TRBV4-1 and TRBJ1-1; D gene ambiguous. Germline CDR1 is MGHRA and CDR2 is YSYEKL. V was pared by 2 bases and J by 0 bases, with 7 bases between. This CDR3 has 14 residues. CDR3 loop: CASSQTPLNTEAFF. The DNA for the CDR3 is TGCGCCAGCAGCCAAACTCCCTTGAACACTGAAGCTTTCTTT.

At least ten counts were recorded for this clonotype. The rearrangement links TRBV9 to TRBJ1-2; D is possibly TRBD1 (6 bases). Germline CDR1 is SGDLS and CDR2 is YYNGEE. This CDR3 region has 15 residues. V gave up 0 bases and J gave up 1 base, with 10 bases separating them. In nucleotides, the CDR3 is TGTGCCAGCAGCGTAGAGGGGGACATTAACTATGGCTACACCTTC. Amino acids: CASSVEGDINYGYTF.

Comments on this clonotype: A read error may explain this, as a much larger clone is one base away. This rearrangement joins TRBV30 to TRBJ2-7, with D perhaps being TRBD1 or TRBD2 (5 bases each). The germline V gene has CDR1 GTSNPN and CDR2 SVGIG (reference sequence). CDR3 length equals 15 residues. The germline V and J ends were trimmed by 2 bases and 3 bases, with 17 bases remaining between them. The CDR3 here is CAWSSGAGIYYEQYF. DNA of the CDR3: TGTGCCTGGAGTTCCGGGGCAGGGATTTACTACGAGCAGTACTTC. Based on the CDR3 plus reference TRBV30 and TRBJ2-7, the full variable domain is SQTIHQWPATLVQPVGSPLSLECTVEGTSNPNLYWYRQAAGRGLQLLFYSVGIGQISSEVPQNLSASRPQDRQFILSSKKLLLSDSGFYLCAWSSGAGIYYEQYFGPGTRLTVT.

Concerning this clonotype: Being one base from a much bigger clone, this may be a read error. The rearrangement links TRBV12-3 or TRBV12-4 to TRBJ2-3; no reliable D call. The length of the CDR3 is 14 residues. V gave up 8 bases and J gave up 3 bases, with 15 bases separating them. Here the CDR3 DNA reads TGTGCCAGCGGGCAGGTGGGGTCGACAGATACGCAGTATTTT. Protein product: CASGQVGSTDTQYF.

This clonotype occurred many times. The CDR3 sequence is CASSLERSYEQYF. The DNA for the CDR3 is TGTGCCAGCAGTTTAGAGCGGAGCTACGAGCAGTACTTC. The chain carries TRBV12-3 or TRBV12-4 and TRBJ2-7; tentative D call: TRBD2 (5 bases). There are 13 residues in the CDR3. V shed 1 base and J shed 3 bases, with 7 bases lying between them.

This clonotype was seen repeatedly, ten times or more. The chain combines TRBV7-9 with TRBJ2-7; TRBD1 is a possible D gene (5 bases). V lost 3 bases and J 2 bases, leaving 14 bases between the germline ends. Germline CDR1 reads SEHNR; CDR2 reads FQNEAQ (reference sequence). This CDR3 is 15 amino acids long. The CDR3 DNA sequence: TGTGCCAGCAGCTTTACGACAGAAAACCCCTACGAGCAGTACTTC. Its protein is CASSFTTENPYEQYF. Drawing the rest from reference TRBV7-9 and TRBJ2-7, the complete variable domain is DTGVSQNPRHKITKRGQNVTFRCDPISEHNRLYWYRQTLGQGPEFLTYFQNEAQLEKSRLLSDRFSAERPKGSFSTLEIQRTEQGDSAMYLCASSFTTENPYEQYFGPGTRLTVT.

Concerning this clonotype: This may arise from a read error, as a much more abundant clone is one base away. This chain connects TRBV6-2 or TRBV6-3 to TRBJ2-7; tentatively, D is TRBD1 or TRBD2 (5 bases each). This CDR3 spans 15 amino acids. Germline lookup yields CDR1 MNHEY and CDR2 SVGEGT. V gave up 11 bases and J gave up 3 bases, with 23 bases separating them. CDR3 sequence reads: CAGTKGEPRDYEQYF. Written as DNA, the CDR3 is TGTGCCGGTACCAAAGGGGAGCCCCGCGACTACGAGCAGTACTTC.

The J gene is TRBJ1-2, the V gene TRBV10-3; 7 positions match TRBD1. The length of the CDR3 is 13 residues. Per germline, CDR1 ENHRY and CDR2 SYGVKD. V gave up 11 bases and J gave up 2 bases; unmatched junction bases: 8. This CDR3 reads CAVGTEKNYGYTF. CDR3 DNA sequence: TGTGCCGTTGGGACAGAAAAAAACTATGGCTACACCTTC.

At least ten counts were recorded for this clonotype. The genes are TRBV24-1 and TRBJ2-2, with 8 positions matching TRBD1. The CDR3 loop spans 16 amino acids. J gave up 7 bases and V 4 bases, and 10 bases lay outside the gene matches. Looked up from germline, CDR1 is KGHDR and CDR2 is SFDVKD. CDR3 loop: CATSDRGQGVNGELFF. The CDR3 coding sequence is TGTGCCACCAGTGACCGCGGACAGGGCGTTAACGGGGAGCTGTTTTTT.

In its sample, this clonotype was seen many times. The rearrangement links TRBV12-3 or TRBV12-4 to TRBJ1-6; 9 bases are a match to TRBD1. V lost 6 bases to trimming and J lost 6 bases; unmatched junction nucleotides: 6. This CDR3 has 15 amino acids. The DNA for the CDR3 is TGTGCCAGCAGCTACGGGACAGGGCGTAATTCACCCCTCCACTTT. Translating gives CASSYGTGRNSPLHF.

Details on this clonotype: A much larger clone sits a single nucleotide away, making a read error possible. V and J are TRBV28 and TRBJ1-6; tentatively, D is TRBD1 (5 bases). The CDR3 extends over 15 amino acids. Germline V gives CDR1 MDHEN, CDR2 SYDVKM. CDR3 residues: CTSSFSVGANSPLHF. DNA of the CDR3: TGTACCAGCAGTTTTAGTGTTGGGGCAAATTCACCCCTCCACTTT.

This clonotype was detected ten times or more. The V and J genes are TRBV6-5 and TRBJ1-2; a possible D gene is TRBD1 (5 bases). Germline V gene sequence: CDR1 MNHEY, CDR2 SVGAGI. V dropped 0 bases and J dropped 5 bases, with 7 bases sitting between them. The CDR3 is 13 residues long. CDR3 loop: CASSYSPGYGYTF. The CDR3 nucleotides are TGTGCCAGCAGTTACTCGCCAGGGTATGGCTACACCTTC.

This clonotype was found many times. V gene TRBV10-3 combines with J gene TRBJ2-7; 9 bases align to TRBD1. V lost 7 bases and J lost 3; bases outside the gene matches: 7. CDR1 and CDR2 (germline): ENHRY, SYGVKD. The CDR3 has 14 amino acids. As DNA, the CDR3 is TGTGCCATCACCCCCACGGGACAGGGCTACGAGCAGTACTTC. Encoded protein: CAITPTGQGYEQYF.

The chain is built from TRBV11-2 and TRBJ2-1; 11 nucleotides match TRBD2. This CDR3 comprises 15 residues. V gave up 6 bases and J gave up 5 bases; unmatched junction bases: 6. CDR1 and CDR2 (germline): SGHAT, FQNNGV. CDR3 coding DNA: TGTGCCAGCAGGCGGACTAGCGGGCTCGACAATGAGCAGTTCTTC. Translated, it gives CASRRTSGLDNEQFF.